This T cell receptor (beta chain) was sequenced during a study of identical twins. Study conclusions and caveats: Excess sharing between twins was weaker in beta out-of-frame sequences.

V dropped 6 bases and J dropped 5; count of bases not matched to a gene: 6. The length of the CDR3 is 14 residues. CDR1 and CDR2 (germline): LNHDA, SQIVND (reference sequence). TCRdb itself ran the 5' RACE reads through MiXCR, one entry per CDR3 protein. The data contain hundreds of thousands of distinct CDR3 sequences, about 24% of them singletons. This clonotype was recorded a few times. The antigen is undetermined. These sequences were also reported in another study, on T cells expressing NK-cell markers. As that study records: Several experiments added an anti-gamma-delta TCR antibody to sort only alpha-beta TCR T cells.

This sequence was found in a woman between 18 and 29 years old in good health. The gene calls are TRBV19 and TRBJ2-2; 7 nucleotides align to TRBD1. Sequences were obtained from CD4+ T cells sorted from blood. This CDR3 is CASSRQGRTGELFF. CDR3 nucleotides: TGTGCCAGTAGCAGACAGGGTCGGACCGGGGAGCTGTTTTTT.